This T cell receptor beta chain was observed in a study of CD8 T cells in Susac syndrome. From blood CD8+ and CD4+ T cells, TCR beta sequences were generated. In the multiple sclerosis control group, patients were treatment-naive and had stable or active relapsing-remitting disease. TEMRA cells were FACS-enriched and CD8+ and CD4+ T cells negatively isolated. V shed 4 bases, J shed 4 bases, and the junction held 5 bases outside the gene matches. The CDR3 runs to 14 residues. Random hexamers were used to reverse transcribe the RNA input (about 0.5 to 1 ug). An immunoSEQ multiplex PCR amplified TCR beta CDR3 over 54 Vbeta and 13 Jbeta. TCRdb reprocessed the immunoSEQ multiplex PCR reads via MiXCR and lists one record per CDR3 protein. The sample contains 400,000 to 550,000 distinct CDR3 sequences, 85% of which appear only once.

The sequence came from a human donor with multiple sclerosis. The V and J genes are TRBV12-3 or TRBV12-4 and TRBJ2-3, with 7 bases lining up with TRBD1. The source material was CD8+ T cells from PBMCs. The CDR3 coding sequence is TGTGCCAGCAGTTGGACAGGTTCGTCAGATACGCAGTATTTT. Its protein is CASSWTGSSDTQYF.